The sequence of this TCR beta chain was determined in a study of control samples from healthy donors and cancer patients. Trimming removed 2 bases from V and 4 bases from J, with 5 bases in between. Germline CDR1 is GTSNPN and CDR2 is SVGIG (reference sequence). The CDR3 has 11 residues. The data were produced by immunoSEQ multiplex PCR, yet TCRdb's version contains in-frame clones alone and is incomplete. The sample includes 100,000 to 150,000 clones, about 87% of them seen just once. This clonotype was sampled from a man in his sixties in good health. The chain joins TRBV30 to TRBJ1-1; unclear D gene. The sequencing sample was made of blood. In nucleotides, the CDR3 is TGTGCCTGGAGTCTCGTCACTGAAGCTTTCTTT. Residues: CAWSLVTEAFF. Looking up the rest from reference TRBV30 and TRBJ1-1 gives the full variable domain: SQTIHQWPATLVQPVGSPLSLECTVEGTSNPNLYWYRQAAGRGLQLLFYSVGIGQISSEVPQNLSASRPQDRQFILSSKKLLLSDSGFYLCAWSLVTEAFFGQGTRLTVV.